This TCR beta chain was captured in a study of preoperative IRX-2 immunotherapy in early breast cancer (dated by TCRdb to between 2018 and 2021). The method was the immunoSEQ multiplex PCR assay. What TCRdb holds here is the immuneACCESS table cut down to in-frame rearrangements. Part of the clones is not present; checked against another copy, under half of the missing clones reflect an unresolved V gene, and the others are unexplained. Present in this sample are around 38,000 clones, 70% to 85% of which were seen just once. The ten most abundant clones make up over 1% of the sample. On this clone: Its antigen specificity is not known. No base quality information exists; no much larger clone differs at one position.

The treatment or condition label, read with the paper, signifies: preoperative locoregional IRX-2 cytokine immunotherapy. The samples were obtained from a phase Ib study that tested preoperative, locoregional IRX-2 cytokine immunotherapy designed to prime immune responses. Patients with early-stage breast cancer who were given IRX-2 before surgery served as donors. The CDR3, from cysteine to phenylalanine, totals 16 residues. The only DNA kept is the CDR3, 48 bases in frame from the first base. From V the trimming removes 6 bases and from J it removes 2 bases, while the gene matches leave 8 bases of the junction unaccounted for. CDR1 is given as LNHDA and CDR2 as SQIVND, both from the germline V gene (reference sequence).

Here the chain combines TRBV19 and TRBJ2-3, with 10 middle bases fitting TRBD2. This TCR derives from a human donor with breast cancer. The sample consisted of tumor tissue, taken after IRX-2 immunotherapy. CDR3 sequence: CASRRTGTSATDTQYF. The sequenced DNA is TGTGCCAGTAGACGGACCGGGACTAGCGCCACAGATACGCAGTATTTT.